This TCR beta chain was captured in a study of blood T cell repertoires in COVID-19. The V gene's germline CDR1 is LNHDA and CDR2 SQIVND (reference sequence). The ends lost 2 bases at V and 5 bases at J; junction bases unmatched: 4. The length of the CDR3 is 15 residues. The assay was immunoSEQ multiplex PCR, and TCRdb's table has in-frame clones only and misses some. The sample contains 180,000 or so clones, roughly nine tenths of which appear only once. This clone was seen once. This receptor was taken from a man between 18 and 29 years old with acute or convalescent COVID-19. Sequenced sample: peripheral blood. The chain is built from TRBV19 and TRBJ2-2, with 8 bases fitting TRBD1. Here the CDR3 reads CASSIQGARTGELFF. DNA of the CDR3: TGTGCCAGTAGTATACAGGGGGCCAGGACCGGGGAGCTGTTTTTT.